This entry lists 12 T cell receptor beta chains sequenced from one sample in a study of blood T cell repertoires in COVID-19. Assay: immunoSEQ multiplex PCR; the TCRdb copy retains only in-frame clones and omits some. The sample gives about 300,000 clones, 85% of which show up once; about 2.3% is in the top ten. The sequenced material came from PBMCs or T cells enriched from blood (not recorded which). The receptors derive from a woman aged 45-65 years who had recovered from COVID-19.

This clone has a single count. The CDR3 bases are TGCGCCAGCAGCTTGGAAGCAGGGAACACTGAAGCTTTCTTT. It is translated as CASSLEAGNTEAFF. This chain links TRBV5-1 with TRBJ1-1; D call uncertain. V was trimmed by 0 bases and J by 1 base, leaving 7 bases between them. CDR1 is SGHRS, CDR2 YFSETQ, per germline. The CDR3 spans 14 residues.

This clone was counted only a few times. The J gene is TRBJ1-2, the V gene TRBV28, with 7 bases matching TRBD1. From germline, CDR1 is MDHEN and CDR2 SYDVKM. The CDR3 runs 12 residues. V was pared by 6 bases and J by 4 bases, with 2 bases of the junction left unmatched. The CDR3, as DNA: TGTGCCAGCAGCCCAGGGGGCTATGGCTACACCTTC. As protein: CASSPGGYGYTF.

The rearrangement uses TRBV19 and TRBJ1-5; 10 nucleotides match TRBD1. The CDR3 runs 16 residues. Germline V gene data show CDR1 as LNHDA and CDR2 as SQIVND (reference sequence). The junction had 4 bases not matched to a gene; V was cut back by 3 bases and J by 2 bases. The CDR3: CASSIMGTGGNQPQHF. As DNA, the CDR3 is TGTGCCAGTAGTATTATGGGGACAGGGGGCAATCAGCCCCAGCATTTT.

In DNA, the CDR3 is TGTGCCTGGAGACAAACCGGGGAACTGTTTTTT. It translates to CAWRQTGELFF. V gene TRBV30 combines with J gene TRBJ1-4; D is uncertain. The CDR3 length is 11 residues. Germline CDR1 is GTSNPN and CDR2 is SVGIG (reference sequence). Trimming cost V 3 bases and J 12 bases, with 11 bases left between them.

The chain is built from TRBV9 and TRBJ1-1; 7 bases are a match to TRBD1. V lost 0 bases to trimming and J lost 7 bases; unmatched junction nucleotides: 6. Looked up from germline, CDR1 is SGDLS and CDR2 is YYNGEE. This CDR3 region has 14 residues. CDR3 residues: CASSVGQGWGEAFF. The CDR3 bases are TGTGCCAGCAGCGTAGGACAGGGTTGGGGTGAAGCTTTCTTT.

The gene calls are TRBV5-1 and TRBJ2-5; TRBD2 matches at 13 bases. Per germline, CDR1 SGHRS and CDR2 YFSETQ. The CDR3 contains 17 residues. The J segment lost 5 bases and the V segment lost 6 bases, leaving 13 bases of the junction unmatched. CDR3 bases: TGCGCCAGCAAATCCGGACTAGCGGGGGTTTTCAGGGAGACCCAGTACTTC. It codes for CASKSGLAGVFRETQYF.

This rearrangement joins TRBV28 to TRBJ2-1; TRBD2 aligns across 8 bases. The germline CDR1 and CDR2 sequences are MDHEN and SYDVKM. The length of the CDR3 is 18 residues. The V and J ends lost 5 bases and 5 bases, in that order; junction bases with no gene match: 17. CDR3 protein: CASSLSGGLGSVDNEQFF. The CDR3 DNA reads as TGTGCCAGCAGTCTTTCCGGGGGACTAGGTTCCGTCGACAATGAGCAGTTCTTC.

This chain uses TRBV7-2 with TRBJ1-4; TRBD1 aligns across 8 bases. There are 13 residues in the CDR3. The ends lost 5 bases at V and 8 bases at J; junction bases unmatched: 4. Germline assignment: CDR1 SGHTA and CDR2 FQGNSA. The CDR3 is CASSTGQGEKLFF. The CDR3 DNA follows: TGTGCCAGCAGCACAGGACAGGGAGAAAAACTGTTTTTT.

The rearrangement links TRBV29-1 to TRBJ1-1; a possible D gene is TRBD1 (5 bases). The V gene's germline CDR1 is SQVTM and CDR2 ANQGSEA. Trimming removed 3 bases at V and 0 bases at J, with 11 bases between. This CDR3 spans 14 amino acids. The CDR3 sequence: CSVDGAKMNTEAFF. CDR3 DNA sequence: TGCAGCGTTGATGGGGCAAAAATGAACACTGAAGCTTTCTTT.

A single count supports this clone. This sequence joins TRBV6-1 and TRBJ2-2, with D possibly being TRBD1 (6 bases). The CDR3 runs to 15 residues. V dropped 2 bases and J dropped 1 base, with 8 bases sitting between them. Germline CDR1 MNHNS, CDR2 SASEGT. The CDR3 bases are TGTGCCAGCAGTGAATCCAGGGGGAACACCGGGGAGCTGTTTTTT. Its protein is CASSESRGNTGELFF.

The V gene is TRBV30, the J gene TRBJ2-7; perhaps TRBD2 as D (6 bases). CDR1 is GTSNPN and CDR2 is SVGIG in the germline V gene (reference sequence). Between the trimmed V and J ends, which lost 3 bases and 12 bases, there was a span of 21 bases. The CDR3 consists of 13 residues. This CDR3 is CAWSITSGDSRYF. The CDR3 bases are TGTGCCTGGAGCATCACGTCCGGGGACTCCCGGTACTTC.

The genes are TRBV7-6 and TRBJ2-2, with D possibly matching TRBD2 (6 bases). Germline V CDR1 and CDR2: SGHVS, FNYEAQ. Trimming removed 2 bases from V and 5 bases from J, with 12 bases in between. CDR3 length equals 15 residues. Here the CDR3 DNA reads TGTGCCAGCAGCTTATCCGGAGGGGAGACCGGGGAGCTGTTTTTT. Translating it yields CASSLSGGETGELFF.